The present T cell receptor beta chain was sequenced within a study of cytomegalovirus exposure and HLA in healthy donors. Study overall: Early release data held approximately 81 million unique TCRs from HLA-typed donors. Study findings and constraints: The study reported that TCR beta sequences accurately predicted HLA-A and HLA-B alleles in most subjects. Earlier analysis found most TCR beta V segments productive about 87% or about 30% of the time.

The PCR made use of 60 Vbeta and 13 Jbeta primers. The method was immunoSEQ multiplex PCR; TCRdb's version includes in-frame clones alone and lacks a portion of them. This sample carries over 150,000 clones, around 81% of them seen once, and the ten largest clones take approximately 13%. This clone has just one count. The antigen is unknown. Germline V gene sequence: CDR1 GTSNPN, CDR2 SVGIG (reference sequence). Trimming left V 4 bases short and J 10 bases short, with 13 bases between. The CDR3 is 11 amino acids. Sequencing input: PBMCs. The rearrangement links TRBV30 to TRBJ1-1; weak D call: TRBD1 (6 bases). This clonotype originated in a woman aged 45 to 65 in good health and CMV-seronegative. CDR3 DNA: TGTGCCTGGACCGGGACATTCAGAGCTTTCTTT. Amino acid sequence: CAWTGTFRAFF.